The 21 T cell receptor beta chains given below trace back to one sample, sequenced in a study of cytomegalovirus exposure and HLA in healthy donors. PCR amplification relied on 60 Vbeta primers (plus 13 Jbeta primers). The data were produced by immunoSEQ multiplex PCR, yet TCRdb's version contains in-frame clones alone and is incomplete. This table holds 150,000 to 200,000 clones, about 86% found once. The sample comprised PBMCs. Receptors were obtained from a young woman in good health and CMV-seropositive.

CDR3 sequence (DNA): TGTGCCAGTAACAGGGGTGAAGATCAGCCCCAGCATTTT. Amino acid sequence: CASNRGEDQPQHF. The chain recombines TRBV6-1 with TRBJ1-5, with 7 bases lining up with TRBD1. Germline CDR1 and CDR2: MNHNS and SASEGT. V was pared by 9 bases and J by 5 bases, with 7 bases of the junction left unmatched. This CDR3 spans 13 amino acids.

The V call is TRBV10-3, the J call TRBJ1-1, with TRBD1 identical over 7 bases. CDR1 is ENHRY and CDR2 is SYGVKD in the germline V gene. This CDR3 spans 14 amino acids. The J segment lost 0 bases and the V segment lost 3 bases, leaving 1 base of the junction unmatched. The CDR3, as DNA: TGTGCCATCAGTGAAAGGGGGCTGAACACTGAAGCTTTCTTT. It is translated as CAISERGLNTEAFF.

In DNA form, the CDR3 reads TGTGCCAGCAGCTGGGACACTAGCGGGGCGGTTCGGGGTACGCAGTATTTT. Its translation: CASSWDTSGAVRGTQYF. This rearrangement joins TRBV5-6 to TRBJ2-3, with 10 bases lining up with TRBD2. V shed 3 bases and J 8 bases; nucleotides not matched to a gene: 15. Germline V CDR1 and CDR2: SGHDT, YYEEEE. This CDR3 has 17 residues. Combining the CDR3 with reference TRBV5-6 and TRBJ2-3 gives the whole variable domain DAGVTQSPTHLIKTRGQQVTLRCSPKSGHDTVSWYQQALGQGPQFIFQYYEEEERQRGNFPDRFSGHQFPNYSSELNVNALLLGDSALYLCASSWDTSGAVRGTQYFGPGTRLTVL.

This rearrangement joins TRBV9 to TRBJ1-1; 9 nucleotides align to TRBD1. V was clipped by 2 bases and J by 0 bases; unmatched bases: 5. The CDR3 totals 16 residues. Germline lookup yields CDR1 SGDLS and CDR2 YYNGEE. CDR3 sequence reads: CASSVGGTGMNTEAFF. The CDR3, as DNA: TGTGCCAGCAGCGTTGGGGGGACAGGGATGAACACTGAAGCTTTCTTT.

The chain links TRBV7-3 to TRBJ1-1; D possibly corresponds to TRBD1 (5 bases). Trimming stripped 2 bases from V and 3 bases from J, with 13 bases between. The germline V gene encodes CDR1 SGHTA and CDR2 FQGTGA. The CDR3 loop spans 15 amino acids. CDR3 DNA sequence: TGTGCCAGCAGCTTAGGTCCAGGGCGAGACACTGAAGCTTTCTTT. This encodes CASSLGPGRDTEAFF.

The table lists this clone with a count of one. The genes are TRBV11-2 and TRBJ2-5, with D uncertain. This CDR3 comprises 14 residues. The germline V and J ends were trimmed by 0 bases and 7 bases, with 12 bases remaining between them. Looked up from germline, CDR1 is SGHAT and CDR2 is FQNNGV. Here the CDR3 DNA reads TGTGCCAGCAGCTTAGATCACGGTTACGGGACCCAGTACTTC. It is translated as CASSLDHGYGTQYF.

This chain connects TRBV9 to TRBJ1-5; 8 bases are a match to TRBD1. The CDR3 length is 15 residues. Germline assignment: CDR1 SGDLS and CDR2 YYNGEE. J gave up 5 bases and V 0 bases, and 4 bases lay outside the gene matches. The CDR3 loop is CASSVGTGRHQPQHF. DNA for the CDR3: TGTGCCAGCAGCGTAGGGACAGGGCGGCATCAGCCCCAGCATTTT.

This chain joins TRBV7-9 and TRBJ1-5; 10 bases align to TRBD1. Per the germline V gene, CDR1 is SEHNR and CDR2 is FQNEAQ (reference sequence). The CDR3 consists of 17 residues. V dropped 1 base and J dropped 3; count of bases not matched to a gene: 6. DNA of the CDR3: TGTGCCAGCAGCTTAGGGACAGGGGGAAGGAACAATCAGCCCCAGCATTTT. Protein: CASSLGTGGRNNQPQHF.

The CDR3 sequence: CALLPFSRDSQETQYF. CDR3 coding DNA: TGTGCCTTGCTCCCTTTTTCCCGGGACAGCCAAGAGACCCAGTACTTC. This chain joins TRBV30 and TRBJ2-5, with 7 positions matching TRBD1. Per germline, CDR1 GTSNPN and CDR2 SVGIG (reference sequence). This CDR3 has 16 residues. Trimming at V came to 7 bases and at J to 1 base, leaving 15 bases not matched to a gene.

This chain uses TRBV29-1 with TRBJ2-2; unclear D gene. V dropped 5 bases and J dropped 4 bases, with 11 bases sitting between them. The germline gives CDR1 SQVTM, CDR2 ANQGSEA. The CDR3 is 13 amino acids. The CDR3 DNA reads TGCAGCGTTACCGAGGCCAGCACCGGGGAGCTGTTTTTT. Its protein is CSVTEASTGELFF.

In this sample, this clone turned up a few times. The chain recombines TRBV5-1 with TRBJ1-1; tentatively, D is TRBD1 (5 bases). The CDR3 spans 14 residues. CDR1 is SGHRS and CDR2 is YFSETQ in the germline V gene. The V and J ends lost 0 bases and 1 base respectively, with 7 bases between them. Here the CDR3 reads CASSLVGQNTEAFF. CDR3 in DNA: TGCGCCAGCAGCTTGGTTGGACAGAACACTGAAGCTTTCTTT.

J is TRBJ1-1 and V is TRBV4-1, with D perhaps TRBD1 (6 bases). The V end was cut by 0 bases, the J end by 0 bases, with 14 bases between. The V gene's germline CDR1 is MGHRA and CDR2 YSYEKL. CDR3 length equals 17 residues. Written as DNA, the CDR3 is TGCGCCAGCAGCCAAGAGAGGGATCGGACAGTGAACACTGAAGCTTTCTTT. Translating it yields CASSQERDRTVNTEAFF.

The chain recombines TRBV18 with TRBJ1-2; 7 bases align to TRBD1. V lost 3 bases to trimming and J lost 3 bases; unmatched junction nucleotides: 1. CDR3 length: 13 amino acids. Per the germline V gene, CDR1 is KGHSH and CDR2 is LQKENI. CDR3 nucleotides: TGTGCCAGCTCACCTGGGACAGACTATGGCTACACCTTC. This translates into CASSPGTDYGYTF.

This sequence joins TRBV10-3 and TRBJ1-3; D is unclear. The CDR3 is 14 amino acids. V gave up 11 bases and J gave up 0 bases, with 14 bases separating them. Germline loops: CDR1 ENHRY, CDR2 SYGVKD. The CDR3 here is CAARAGFSGNTIYF. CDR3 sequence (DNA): TGTGCCGCCCGAGCAGGCTTCTCTGGAAACACCATATATTTT.

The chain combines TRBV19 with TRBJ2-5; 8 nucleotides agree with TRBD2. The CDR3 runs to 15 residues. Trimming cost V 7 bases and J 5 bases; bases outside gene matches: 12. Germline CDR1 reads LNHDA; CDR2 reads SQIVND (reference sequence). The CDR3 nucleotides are TGTGCCAGTACCCTCGGACTAGCTCTAGGGGAGACCCAGTACTTC. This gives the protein CASTLGLALGETQYF.

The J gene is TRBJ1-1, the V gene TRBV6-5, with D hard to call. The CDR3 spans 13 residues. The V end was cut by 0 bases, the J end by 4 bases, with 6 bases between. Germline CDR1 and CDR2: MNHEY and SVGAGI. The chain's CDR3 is CASSYSLSTEAFF. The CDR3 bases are TGTGCCAGCAGTTACTCGTTGAGCACTGAAGCTTTCTTT.

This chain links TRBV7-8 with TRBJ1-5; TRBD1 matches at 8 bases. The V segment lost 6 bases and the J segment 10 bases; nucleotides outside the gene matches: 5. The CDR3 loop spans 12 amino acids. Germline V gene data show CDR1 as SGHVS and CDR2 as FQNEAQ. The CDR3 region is CASSQDRGPQHF. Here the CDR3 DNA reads TGTGCCAGCAGTCAAGACAGGGGACCCCAGCATTTT.

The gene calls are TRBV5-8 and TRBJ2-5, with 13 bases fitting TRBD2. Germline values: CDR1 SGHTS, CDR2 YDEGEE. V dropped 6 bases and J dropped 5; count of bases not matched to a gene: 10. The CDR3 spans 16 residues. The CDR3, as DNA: TGTGCCAGCACGGGGACTAGCGGGGATTTCGGGGAGACCCAGTACTTC. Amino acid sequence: CASTGTSGDFGETQYF.

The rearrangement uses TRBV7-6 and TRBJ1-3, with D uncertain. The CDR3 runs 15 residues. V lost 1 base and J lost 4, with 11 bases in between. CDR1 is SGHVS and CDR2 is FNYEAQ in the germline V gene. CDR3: CASSLETLSGNTIYF. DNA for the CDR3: TGTGCCAGCAGCTTAGAAACTCTCTCCGGAAACACCATATATTTT.

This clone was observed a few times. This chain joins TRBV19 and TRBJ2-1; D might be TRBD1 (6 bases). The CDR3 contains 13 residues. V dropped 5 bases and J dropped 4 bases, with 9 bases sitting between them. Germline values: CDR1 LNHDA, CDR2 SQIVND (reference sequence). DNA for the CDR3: TGTGCCAGTAGTCCGGACAGTTACAATGAGCAGTTCTTC. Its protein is CASSPDSYNEQFF.

The CDR3 sequence: CASSQSGTDRRYDGYTF. The CDR3 region has the DNA TGTGCCAGCAGCCAGTCAGGAACGGACAGGCGCTACGATGGCTACACCTTC. The chain combines TRBV16 with TRBJ1-2; 7 bases fit TRBD1. The germline V gene has CDR1 KGHSY and CDR2 FQNENV. The CDR3 loop spans 17 amino acids. V lost 3 bases, J lost 6 bases, and 16 bases stayed unmatched.